The entry that follows covers one T cell receptor beta chain sequence. Its antigen remains unidentified. This PCR relied on a set of 60 Vbeta primers and 13 Jbeta primers. Methods used by the authors: As a later analysis found, there were around 86 million unique TCR beta chains, of which 8.5 million to 13 million were shared. TCRdb keeps only in-frame clones here, not all; method: immunoSEQ multiplex PCR. D and trimming were read from the DNA, whereas the V and J calls and clone size are those reported in that table. Here the sample spans around 180,000 clones, around four fifths being singletons. This specimen belongs to a study of cytomegalovirus exposure and HLA in healthy donors. Study-wide findings and caveats: In vitro confirmation showed a few CMV-associated chains to be CMV antigen specific. Many donors carried some public TCRs, although rarity characterized most TCR sequences.

Trimming took 5 bases from V and 1 from J, leaving 16 bases between them. Germline-derived CDR1 and CDR2 are LNHDA and SQIVND (reference sequence). CDR3 size: 16 residues. The sample comprised PBMCs. This chain uses TRBV19 with TRBJ2-3, with D maybe TRBD1 (5 bases). The sequence derives from a girl aged 10 to 17 in good health and CMV-seropositive. This CDR3 reads CASSLGQKFGTDTQYF. DNA for the CDR3: TGTGCCAGTAGTTTGGGGCAGAAATTCGGCACAGATACGCAGTATTTT.